Listed here are 32 T cell receptor beta chains from one sample, sequenced in a study of T cells in localized non-small cell lung cancer. Generated by immunoSEQ multiplex PCR, the TCRdb table keeps only in-frame clones and is missing some. The profile covers 45,000 to 55,000 clones, with approximately 90% appearing a single time and 18% taken by the ten largest. Sequenced here: peripheral blood, sampled before any cancer treatment. All receptors derive from a male donor aged 60 or older with stage III squamous cell lung carcinoma.

This clone appeared a single time. The J gene is TRBJ1-5, the V gene TRBV2; D is ambiguous. The germline V gene encodes CDR1 SNHLY and CDR2 FYNNEI. The CDR3 contains 14 residues. V was shortened by 2 bases and J by 6 bases, with 11 bases between the two germline ends. CDR3 nucleotide sequence: TGTGCCAGCAGTGAAAGACGGGTTGGTCAGCCCCAGCATTTT. Encoded protein: CASSERRVGQPQHF.

The chain links TRBV13 to TRBJ1-2; 8 positions agree with TRBD1. Germline V gene data show CDR1 as PRHDT and CDR2 as FYEKMQ (reference sequence). The CDR3 has 14 amino acids. V lost 0 bases and J lost 8; bases outside the gene matches: 5. In nucleotides, the CDR3 is TGTGCCAGCAGCTTAGGCAGGGGGCAAAGGGGCTACACCTTC. It encodes CASSLGRGQRGYTF. Complete variable domain (other parts from reference TRBV13 and TRBJ1-2): AAGVIQSPRHLIKEKRETATLKCYPIPRHDTVYWYQQGPGQDPQFLISFYEKMQSDKGSIPDRFSAQQFSDYHSELNMSSLELGDSALYFCASSLGRGQRGYTFGSGTRLTVV.

This chain uses TRBV5-1 with TRBJ2-5; D not resolved. The CDR3 covers 16 residues. Trimming shortened V by 4 bases and J by 1 base, and 17 bases separated the two germline ends. Germline values: CDR1 SGHRS, CDR2 YFSETQ. CDR3 bases: TGCGCCAGCAGCCTGGCTGACCGGACCTTCCAAGAGACCCAGTACTTC. Its translation is CASSLADRTFQETQYF.

The V call is TRBV5-1, the J call TRBJ2-5; D is possibly TRBD2 (6 bases). Trimming cost V 4 bases and J 9 bases, with 25 bases left between them. The CDR3 loop spans 16 amino acids. Germline V CDR1 and CDR2: SGHRS, YFSETQ. The CDR3 loop is CASSVFMAGFVDAQYF. The CDR3 DNA reads as TGCGCCAGCAGCGTATTTATGGCGGGGTTCGTCGATGCCCAGTACTTC.

The gene calls are TRBV7-8 and TRBJ2-3, with 11 bases that match TRBD2. The ends lost 1 base at V and 4 bases at J; junction bases unmatched: 13. This CDR3 spans 19 amino acids. Germline loops: CDR1 SGHVS, CDR2 FQNEAQ. The CDR3 region has the DNA TGTGCCAGCAGCTTAGAATTCCAGACTAGCGGGAATGAGGCAGATACGCAGTATTTT. Protein: CASSLEFQTSGNEADTQYF.

The V gene is TRBV6-1, the J gene TRBJ1-5; 10 bases agree with TRBD1. CDR3 size: 14 residues. V dropped 6 bases and J dropped 5; count of bases not matched to a gene: 4. Germline loops: CDR1 MNHNS, CDR2 SASEGT. CDR3 in DNA: TGTGCCAGCAGCCCCGGGACAGGGGATCAGCCCCAGCATTTT. The encoded protein is CASSPGTGDQPQHF.

The chain carries TRBV7-2 and TRBJ1-2; 8 nucleotides line up with TRBD1. Germline lookup yields CDR1 SGHTA and CDR2 FQGNSA. The CDR3 totals 15 residues. Germline trimming cut 4 bases from V and 4 bases from J; bases unmatched to any gene: 8. This CDR3 reads CASSSLDRVSYGYTF. CDR3 in DNA: TGTGCCAGCAGCTCTCTGGACAGGGTGAGCTATGGCTACACCTTC. The full variable domain, completed using reference TRBV7-2 and TRBJ1-2, is GAGVSQSPSNKVTEKGKDVELRCDPISGHTALYWYRQSLGQGLEFLIYFQGNSAPDKSGLPSDRFSAERTGGSVSTLTIQRTQQEDSAVYLCASSSLDRVSYGYTFGSGTRLTVV.

This chain connects TRBV4-2 to TRBJ1-2; no clear D. This CDR3 is built from 19 residues. Germline V lookup: CDR1 LGHNA, CDR2 YNFKEQ. Trimming removed 3 bases at V and 0 bases at J, with 23 bases between. CDR3: CASSHPASQSLDSNYGYTF. CDR3 sequence (DNA): TGTGCCAGCAGCCATCCCGCCTCCCAGTCCCTGGATTCTAACTATGGCTACACCTTC.

The chain has TRBV29-1 and TRBJ2-1, with 8 bases aligning to TRBD2. Germline V gives CDR1 SQVTM, CDR2 ANQGSEA. Germline trimming cut 7 bases from V and 7 bases from J; bases unmatched to any gene: 9. The CDR3 runs 13 residues. CDR3 DNA: TGCAGCGGGGAAGCGGGAGTGTCAAATGAGCAGTTCTTC. Translated: CSGEAGVSNEQFF.

This clone was observed a handful of times. This rearrangement joins TRBV9 to TRBJ1-6; TRBD1 might be the D (6 bases). The ends were cut back, 2 bases at V and 12 bases at J, with 18 bases in the middle. CDR3 length: 15 amino acids. Germline V gives CDR1 SGDLS, CDR2 YYNGEE. The CDR3 loop is CASSVSPYREGPLHF. Written as DNA, the CDR3 is TGTGCCAGCAGCGTCAGCCCCTACAGGGAAGGACCCCTCCACTTT. The full variable domain, completed using reference TRBV9 and TRBJ1-6, is DSGVTQTPKHLITATGQRVTLRCSPRSGDLSVYWYQQSLDQGLQFLIQYYNGEERAKGNILERFSAQQFPDLHSELNLSSLELGDSALYFCASSVSPYREGPLHFGNGTRLTVT.

J is TRBJ1-1 and V is TRBV5-6, with TRBD1 matching 7 bases. This CDR3 contains 15 residues. J was trimmed by 4 bases and V by 4 bases; bases with no gene match: 10. The germline V gene has CDR1 SGHDT and CDR2 YYEEEE. The DNA for the CDR3 is TGTGCCAGCAGCGGACCACAGGGGACCGGCACTGAAGCTTTCTTT. Its protein product is CASSGPQGTGTEAFF.

V gene TRBV7-6 combines with J gene TRBJ2-5; D ambiguous. V lost 0 bases to trimming and J lost 7 bases, with 12 bases between them. The length of the CDR3 is 14 residues. Germline values: CDR1 SGHVS, CDR2 FNYEAQ. In nucleotides, the CDR3 is TGTGCCAGCAGCTTAGCGACCGGTTCGTGGACCCAGTACTTC. It is translated as CASSLATGSWTQYF.

The rearrangement joins TRBV2 to TRBJ2-2, with D unclear. The CDR3 has 15 residues. Germline V gives CDR1 SNHLY, CDR2 FYNNEI. V lost 1 base and J 4 bases, leaving 10 bases between the germline ends. CDR3 coding DNA: TGTGCCAGCAGTGAAGTCCGGCTCCTCACCGGGGAGCTGTTTTTT. Its protein product is CASSEVRLLTGELFF.

This rearrangement joins TRBV30 to TRBJ2-4; D is perhaps TRBD1 (5 bases). The germline V gene has CDR1 GTSNPN and CDR2 SVGIG (reference sequence). The CDR3 extends over 13 amino acids. The ends were cut back, 1 base at V and 2 bases at J, with 6 bases in the middle. The CDR3 sequence: CAWSAGTKNIQYF. CDR3 coding DNA: TGTGCCTGGAGTGCAGGGACCAAAAACATTCAGTACTTC.

This clone showed up just once. This sequence joins TRBV4-2 and TRBJ2-7, with 14 positions matching TRBD2. Trimming cost V 4 bases and J 0 bases; bases outside gene matches: 8. The CDR3 totals 18 residues. Germline CDR1 reads LGHNA; CDR2 reads YNFKEQ. This CDR3 reads CASSPRLAGGGSSYEQYF. CDR3 in DNA: TGTGCCAGCAGCCCCCGACTAGCGGGAGGGGGGAGCTCCTACGAGCAGTACTTC.

This clone was seen only a few times. The chain couples TRBV30 to TRBJ2-3; TRBD2 might be the D (6 bases). Germline CDR1 is GTSNPN and CDR2 is SVGIG (reference sequence). V was trimmed by 3 bases and J by 4 bases, leaving 14 bases between them. This CDR3 spans 14 amino acids. The CDR3 sequence: CAWRGRLVPDTQYF. CDR3 nucleotides: TGTGCCTGGAGGGGAAGACTAGTCCCAGATACGCAGTATTTT.

The J gene is TRBJ1-1, the V gene TRBV5-4, with D unresolved. The V end was cut by 4 bases, the J end by 4 bases, with 11 bases between. The CDR3 runs to 13 residues. In germline, CDR1 is SGHNT, CDR2 YYREEE (reference sequence). The chain's CDR3 is CASSPRASTEAFF. The DNA of the CDR3 is TGTGCCAGCAGCCCACGGGCCTCCACTGAAGCTTTCTTT. Full variable domain (missing parts from reference TRBV5-4 and TRBJ1-1): ETGVTQSPTHLIKTRGQQVTLRCSSQSGHNTVSWYQQALGQGPQFIFQYYREEENGRGNFPPRFSGLQFPNYSSELNVNALELDDSALYLCASSPRASTEAFFGQGTRLTVV.

This chain joins TRBV7-6 and TRBJ2-3; D is undetermined. The germline gives CDR1 SGHVS, CDR2 FNYEAQ. V was shortened by 5 bases and J by 2 bases, with 20 bases between the two germline ends. This CDR3 has 17 amino acids. Here the CDR3 DNA reads TGTGCCAGCAGCGTTCTTCGCCAGCTAGAATTCACAGATACGCAGTATTTT. Its protein is CASSVLRQLEFTDTQYF.

The chain recombines TRBV25-1 with TRBJ1-2; TRBD1 might be the D (6 bases). CDR1 MGHDK and CDR2 SYGVNS come from the germline V gene. Trimming took 10 bases from V and 4 from J, leaving 16 bases between them. The CDR3 is 13 amino acids. CDR3 in amino acids: CATTAGGAYGYTF. The CDR3 DNA follows: TGTGCCACCACGGCCGGGGGCGCCTATGGCTACACCTTC.

This chain connects TRBV7-2 to TRBJ1-2; tentatively, D is TRBD1 (6 bases). The germline CDR1 and CDR2 sequences are SGHTA and FQGNSA. The CDR3 sequence is 16 residues long. Deletions cut 4 bases from V and 7 bases from J, with 22 bases between. CDR3 coding DNA: TGTGCCAGCAGCTACGAGGGGGGCGGGAGGATTGGTGGCTACACCTTC. This translates into CASSYEGGGRIGGYTF.

A single count supports this clone. V gene TRBV2 combines with J gene TRBJ2-7; D could derive from TRBD1 or TRBD2 (5 bases each). Germline V gene data show CDR1 as SNHLY and CDR2 as FYNNEI. Trimming removed 7 bases at V and 3 bases at J, with 16 bases between. The CDR3 loop spans 14 amino acids. As DNA, the CDR3 is TGTGCCAGCACTCCCCCGGGGACCTTCTACGAGCAGTACTTC. Translated, it gives CASTPPGTFYEQYF.

The chain has TRBV18 and TRBJ2-3, with D perhaps given as TRBD1 or TRBD2 (5 bases each). Trimming left V 0 bases short and J 2 bases short, with 18 bases between. Germline lookup yields CDR1 KGHSH and CDR2 LQKENI. This CDR3 has 18 amino acids. For the CDR3, the DNA is TGTGCCAGCTCACCACCAATCGGCAGTGGGGGAAACACAGATACGCAGTATTTT. The encoded protein is CASSPPIGSGGNTDTQYF.

J is TRBJ2-2 and V is TRBV27; 7 bases are a match to TRBD1. CDR3 length: 15 amino acids. With 2 bases clipped from V and 4 bases from J, the junction kept 4 bases outside the gene matches. CDR1 is MNHEY and CDR2 is SMNVEV in the germline V gene (reference sequence). Here the CDR3 reads CASSLIQGPTGELFF. CDR3 DNA: TGTGCCAGCAGTTTAATACAGGGGCCCACCGGGGAGCTGTTTTTT.

The chain recombines TRBV5-1 with TRBJ1-2; D unresolved. V gave up 4 bases and J gave up 4 bases, with 5 bases separating them. CDR1 is SGHRS and CDR2 is YFSETQ in the germline V gene. This CDR3 is 11 amino acids long. CDR3 DNA: TGCGCCAGCAGCAACACCTATGGCTACACCTTC. This gives the protein CASSNTYGYTF. Full variable domain (missing parts from reference TRBV5-1 and TRBJ1-2): KAGVTQTPRYLIKTRGQQVTLSCSPISGHRSVSWYQQTPGQGLQFLFEYFSETQRNKGNFPGRFSGRQFSNSRSEMNVSTLELGDSALYLCASSNTYGYTFGSGTRLTVV.

The chain joins TRBV11-2 to TRBJ1-1; D remains ambiguous. The CDR3 covers 15 residues. From germline, CDR1 is SGHAT and CDR2 FQNNGV. Trimming cost V 2 bases and J 1 base, with 11 bases left between them. The DNA of the CDR3 is TGTGCCAGCAGCTTATTGTTCCCGAGGAACACTGAAGCTTTCTTT. Amino acids: CASSLLFPRNTEAFF.

This chain links TRBV9 with TRBJ2-5; maybe TRBD2 (6 bases). Germline loops: CDR1 SGDLS, CDR2 YYNGEE. This CDR3 is built from 15 residues. The V end lost 0 bases, the J end lost 4 bases, and 13 bases lay between the germline ends. The CDR3 loop reads CASSVAAGSRETQYF. CDR3 DNA sequence: TGTGCCAGCAGCGTAGCGGCGGGGTCTCGAGAGACCCAGTACTTC.

Only one count was recorded for this clone. The rearrangement joins TRBV5-8 to TRBJ2-1, with 16 bases aligning to TRBD2. The CDR3 is made up of 17 amino acids. Trimming took 4 bases from V and 7 from J; bases not matched to a gene: 8. Germline V gene data show CDR1 as SGHTS and CDR2 as YDEGEE. The CDR3 bases are TGTGCCAGCAGCAGCGGGACTAGCGGGAGGGTCGAAAATGAGCAGTTCTTC. This gives the protein CASSSGTSGRVENEQFF.

In the case of this clone: This sample also contains other DNA sequences that code for the same CDR3. V usage is TRBV5-1 and J usage is TRBJ1-1, with 8 bases that match TRBD1. After removal of 0 bases from V and 3 bases from J, the junction contained 1 base not matched to a gene. Germline CDR1 and CDR2: SGHRS and YFSETQ. The CDR3 is made up of 14 amino acids. Written as DNA, the CDR3 is TGCGCCAGCAGCTTGGCAGGGGGCTACACTGAAGCTTTCTTT. This sequence encodes CASSLAGGYTEAFF.

This clone has more than one count but fewer than ten. The junction and the germline gene differ at one end; a read error may be behind it. Here the CDR3 reads CATSFSSGNTIYF. In DNA, the CDR3 is TGTGCCACCAGTTTCAGCTCTGGAAACACCATATATTTT. The chain recombines TRBV2 with TRBJ1-3; D gene ambiguous. The CDR3 extends over 13 amino acids. CDR1 SNHLY and CDR2 FYNNEI come from the germline V gene. Supplemented by reference TRBV2 and TRBJ1-3, the full variable domain reads EPEVTQTPSHQVTQMGQEVILRCVPISNHLYFYWYRQILGQKVEFLVSFYNNEISEKSEIFDDQFSVERPDGSNFTLKIRSTKLEDSAMYFCATSFSSGNTIYFGEGSWLTVV.

The chain's CDR3 is CASSLGPVTGEQYF. In DNA, the CDR3 is TGTGCCAGCAGCCTCGGGCCAGTTACAGGCGAGCAGTACTTC. The gene calls are TRBV14 and TRBJ2-7; possible D gene TRBD1, 5 bases. In germline, CDR1 is SGHDN, CDR2 FVKESK. The CDR3 is made up of 14 amino acids. With 4 bases removed from V and 6 bases from J, the gap between germline ends came to 16 bases.

V is TRBV27 and J is TRBJ2-7; 7 bases map to TRBD2. CDR1 MNHEY and CDR2 SMNVEV come from the germline V gene (reference sequence). V lost 3 bases and J lost 8; bases outside the gene matches: 13. This CDR3 is built from 15 residues. The DNA for the CDR3 is TGTGCCAGCAGTTTCTCAACTAGCGCCGCCTCTCAGCAGTACTTC. It encodes CASSFSTSAASQQYF.

This chain links TRBV6-1 with TRBJ2-6; possible D gene TRBD1, 6 bases. This CDR3 contains 17 residues. CDR1 and CDR2 (germline): MNHNS, SASEGT. V was shortened by 3 bases and J by 0 bases, with 12 bases between the two germline ends. The CDR3 DNA reads as TGTGCCAGCAGTGAGGACAGCCCCCGCTCTGGGGCCAACGTCCTGACTTTC. This encodes CASSEDSPRSGANVLTF.